This T cell receptor (beta chain) comes out of a study of beta chain features in type 1 diabetes. The CDR3 is made up of 13 amino acids. CDR1 and CDR2 from the germline V gene are MNHEY and SVGAGI. V was shortened by 5 bases and J by 4 bases, with 11 bases between the two germline ends. CD45RO/CCR7/CD25/CD127/CD95/CD27 staining was used to isolate CD4+ naive, central memory, regulatory and stem cell-like memory cells by sorting. All of the isolated RNA was reverse transcribed, so expressed TCRB transcripts were sequenced. Assay used: immunoSEQ multiplex PCR; TCRdb lists only in-frame clones, some missing. The sample lists around 280,000 clones, approximately 8.1% occurring once.

The clonotype originates from a young woman in good health. The sequencing input was central memory CD4+ T cells from blood. The chain uses TRBV6-5 and TRBJ1-2; D gene ambiguous. Written as DNA, the CDR3 is TGTGCCAGCAGTAGCTCCGGGTCCTATGGCTACACCTTC. Residues: CASSSSGSYGYTF.